The 5 T cell receptor beta chains in this list originate from one sample, sequenced in a study of siplizumab effects on memory and regulatory T cells. Measured with immunoSEQ multiplex PCR; TCRdb has only the in-frame clones, and not every one. The sample has about 66,000 clones; 95% to 98% are singletons. Specimen: naive CD8+ T cells sorted from blood. All receptors come from a human donor in good health.

The J gene is TRBJ2-7, the V gene TRBV15, with D possibly being TRBD1 (5 bases). The CDR3 runs to 13 residues. V was cut by 5 bases and J by 3 bases, with 11 bases left in between. CDR1 and CDR2 (germline): LNHNV, YYDKDF (reference sequence). The CDR3 DNA sequence: TGTGCCACCAGCGGGGTAACAGGCTACGAGCAGTACTTC. Translation gives CATSGVTGYEQYF.

V usage is TRBV9 and J usage is TRBJ1-1, with D tentatively TRBD1 (5 bases). Trimming took 3 bases from V and 4 from J, leaving 10 bases between them. Germline V gene lookup returns CDR1 SGDLS and CDR2 YYNGEE. The length of the CDR3 is 13 residues. The CDR3 DNA reads as TGTGCCAGCAGCGGCGTGGGGGGCACTGAAGCTTTCTTT. Amino acid sequence: CASSGVGGTEAFF.

The CDR3 reads CASSRLRADTQYF. CDR3 nucleotide sequence: TGTGCCAGCAGTCGGCTAAGGGCAGATACGCAGTATTTT. The chain combines TRBV2 with TRBJ2-3; D is unclear. V gave up 5 bases and J gave up 4 bases, with 10 bases separating them. The CDR3 extends over 13 amino acids. CDR1 and CDR2 from the germline V gene are SNHLY and FYNNEI.

The CDR3 spells CASTLGDMNTEAFF. DNA for the CDR3: TGTGCCAGCACCCTAGGGGACATGAACACTGAAGCTTTCTTT. The genes are TRBV9 and TRBJ1-1, with D possibly being TRBD1 (6 bases). The CDR3 runs 14 residues. Germline CDR1 reads SGDLS; CDR2 reads YYNGEE. V lost 6 bases to trimming and J lost 0 bases, with 12 bases between them.

V gene TRBV28 combines with J gene TRBJ1-1, with D perhaps matching TRBD1 (5 bases). The CDR3 loop spans 15 amino acids. Per germline, CDR1 MDHEN and CDR2 SYDVKM. The V end was cut by 7 bases, the J end by 0 bases, with 15 bases between. The CDR3 sequence is CASTSTTVMNTEAFF. CDR3 in DNA: TGTGCCAGCACCTCCACGACAGTCATGAACACTGAAGCTTTCTTT.